The following is a T cell receptor (beta chain) sequence with its context. Some clones are missing from TCRdb's copy, which holds only in-frame ones; the method was immunoSEQ multiplex PCR. The sample yields about 350,000 clones, about 92% seen once. Germline CDR1 LNHDA, CDR2 SQIVND (reference sequence). V was shortened by 1 base and J by 4 bases, with 16 bases between the two germline ends. This CDR3 comprises 16 residues. This entry is derived from a study of blood T cell repertoires in COVID-19. This rearrangement joins TRBV19 to TRBJ1-1; D possibly corresponds to TRBD1 (5 bases). The receptor comes from a woman in her sixties with COVID-19, enrolled during active disease. The sequenced sample consisted of peripheral blood. The CDR3 spells CASSIGSMAGGTEAFF. DNA for the CDR3: TGTGCCAGTAGTATAGGGTCCATGGCCGGGGGCACTGAAGCTTTCTTT.